This T cell receptor (beta chain) was observed in a study of blood T cell repertoires in COVID-19. The CDR3 sequence is 16 residues long. Between the trimmed V and J ends, which lost 5 bases and 0 bases, there was a span of 17 bases. Germline CDR1 is SEHNR and CDR2 is FQNEAQ (reference sequence). The authors' processing: For nucleated cells, counts were estimated from reference gene primer amplification. The protocol was immunoSEQ multiplex PCR, while the TCRdb copy is restricted to in-frame clones and leaves out a portion. Clone size and the V and J calls come from that table; the DNA yielded D and trimming. Of 380,000 or so clones in the sample, 70% to 85% were seen once.

The chain carries TRBV7-9 and TRBJ2-7; TRBD2 might be the D (6 bases). The specimen was peripheral blood. The sequence derives from a human donor with acute or convalescent COVID-19. The donor label of this sample is uncertain. The CDR3 DNA sequence: TGTGCCAGCAGCCCCCCAACGGGACTCAGCTCCTACGAGCAGTACTTC. This encodes CASSPPTGLSSYEQYF.